This entry lists 16 T cell receptor beta chains sequenced from one sample in a study of blood T cell repertoires in COVID-19. Sequencing used immunoSEQ multiplex PCR; TCRdb keeps in-frame clones, though not all of them. The sample carries roughly 14,000 clones, 85% to 90% recorded once. Material: peripheral blood. All receptors come from a human donor in a cohort sampled during active COVID-19.

The V call is TRBV28, the J call TRBJ2-5; 8 bases line up with TRBD2. Germline CDR1 and CDR2: MDHEN and SYDVKM. The CDR3 is 14 amino acids. The V segment lost 3 bases and the J segment 2 bases; nucleotides outside the gene matches: 2. CDR3 nucleotide sequence: TGTGCCAGCAGTTTCCCTAGCGGGCAAGAGACCCAGTACTTC. Its protein product is CASSFPSGQETQYF.

The J gene is TRBJ2-5, the V gene TRBV6-1, with TRBD1 matching over 7 bases. The CDR3 loop spans 16 amino acids. J gave up 7 bases and V 3 bases, and 14 bases lay outside the gene matches. Germline CDR1 reads MNHNS; CDR2 reads SASEGT. CDR3 amino acids: CASSDRTGRDPRTQYF. CDR3 bases: TGTGCCAGCAGTGACCGGACAGGTCGAGATCCGCGGACCCAGTACTTC.

This clone has a handful of counts. J is TRBJ1-1 and V is TRBV15; D is perhaps TRBD1 (5 bases). The CDR3 is 13 amino acids. With 5 bases removed from V and 8 bases from J, the gap between germline ends came to 15 bases. Germline V gives CDR1 LNHNV, CDR2 YYDKDF (reference sequence). This CDR3 reads CATSDGGVKEAFF. The CDR3 region has the DNA TGTGCCACCAGCGACGGAGGGGTGAAAGAAGCTTTCTTT.

The V and J genes are TRBV7-8 and TRBJ1-2; D possibly corresponds to TRBD1 (5 bases). The V gene lost 0 bases and the J gene lost 8 bases, with 19 bases spanning the gap. This CDR3 has 16 amino acids. CDR1 and CDR2 (germline): SGHVS, FQNEAQ. As DNA, the CDR3 is TGTGCCAGCAGCTTAGCGCCATGGGGCAGGGAAGGCGGCTACACCTTC. Amino acids: CASSLAPWGREGGYTF.

V usage is TRBV5-4 and J usage is TRBJ2-7; D may be TRBD2 (6 bases). Trimming shortened V by 2 bases and J by 3 bases, and 15 bases separated the two germline ends. This CDR3 comprises 15 residues. Looked up from germline, CDR1 is SGHNT and CDR2 is YYREEE (reference sequence). The CDR3 loop is CASSLRGRNRYEQYF. The CDR3 coding sequence is TGTGCCAGCAGCTTACGAGGGAGGAACCGCTACGAGCAGTACTTC.

The gene calls are TRBV19 and TRBJ1-1; TRBD1 matches 9 bases. J gave up 0 bases and V 4 bases, and 0 bases lay outside the gene matches. The CDR3 loop spans 14 amino acids. The germline V gene has CDR1 LNHDA and CDR2 SQIVND (reference sequence). As DNA, the CDR3 is TGTGCCAGTAGTAGGGACAGGGTGAACACTGAAGCTTTCTTT. This sequence encodes CASSRDRVNTEAFF.

The chain joins TRBV7-3 to TRBJ2-7; D remains unclear. CDR3 length: 14 residues. Trimming shortened V by 1 base and J by 1 base, and 8 bases separated the two germline ends. Germline assignment: CDR1 SGHTA and CDR2 FQGTGA. CDR3 bases: TGTGCCAGCAGCTTAAACCCGGGTTCCTACGAGCAGTACTTC. Translation: CASSLNPGSYEQYF.

The chain employs TRBV18 and TRBJ2-3; D possibly corresponds to TRBD1 (5 bases). Germline V CDR1 and CDR2: KGHSH, LQKENI. This CDR3 is 17 amino acids long. The V gene lost 3 bases and the J gene lost 7 bases, with 23 bases spanning the gap. The CDR3 is CASSPDEDNPIGNTQYF. DNA of the CDR3: TGTGCCAGCTCACCGGATGAGGACAACCCCATAGGAAATACGCAGTATTTT. Full variable domain (missing parts from reference TRBV18 and TRBJ2-3): NAGVMQNPRHLVRRRGQEARLRCSPMKGHSHVYWYRQLPEEGLKFMVYLQKENIIDESGMPKERFSAEFPKEGPSILRIQQVVRGDSAAYFCASSPDEDNPIGNTQYFGPGTRLTVL.

The chain carries TRBV28 and TRBJ2-7; 12 positions agree with TRBD1. There are 15 residues in the CDR3. The J segment lost 1 base and the V segment lost 5 bases, leaving 3 bases of the junction unmatched. Germline CDR1 is MDHEN and CDR2 is SYDVKM. The CDR3 DNA reads as TGTGCCAGCAGTGGGGACAGGGGGCTATCCTACGAGCAGTACTTC. It specifies CASSGDRGLSYEQYF.

This chain joins TRBV5-1 and TRBJ2-3; D unclear. The CDR3 length is 13 residues. Germline V CDR1 and CDR2: SGHRS, YFSETQ. V lost 4 bases and J lost 2, with 8 bases in between. CDR3 bases: TGCGCCAGCAGCGTTCAGGTCACAGATACGCAGTATTTT. It translates to CASSVQVTDTQYF.

This rearrangement joins TRBV5-1 to TRBJ2-2, with D possibly matching TRBD1 (6 bases). V lost 4 bases and J lost 1, with 8 bases in between. The CDR3 extends over 14 amino acids. The germline V gene encodes CDR1 SGHRS and CDR2 YFSETQ. CDR3 in amino acids: CASSQGQNTGELFF. As DNA, the CDR3 is TGCGCCAGCAGCCAGGGACAGAACACCGGGGAGCTGTTTTTT.

The chain uses TRBV7-9 and TRBJ1-4; TRBD1 might be the D (5 bases). This CDR3 is 17 amino acids long. The ends were cut back, 5 bases at V and 2 bases at J, with 18 bases in the middle. Germline V gene data show CDR1 as SEHNR and CDR2 as FQNEAQ (reference sequence). For the CDR3, the DNA is TGTGCCAGCAGCCTCAGACAGCCGCAAGTGACTAATGAAAAACTGTTTTTT. Translation gives CASSLRQPQVTNEKLFF.

This clone has a single count. J is TRBJ1-2 and V is TRBV6-2 or TRBV6-3; 7 nucleotides line up with TRBD1. Germline CDR1 is MNHEY and CDR2 is SVGEGT. After removal of 2 bases from V and 7 bases from J, the junction contained 10 bases not matched to a gene. CDR3 length: 15 residues. CDR3 in DNA: TGTGCCAGCAGTTACGCCGCGGAGGGGGCAGTTGGCTACACCTTC. This encodes CASSYAAEGAVGYTF.

This clone is medium-sized (0.01 to 0.1%) in the sample. J is TRBJ1-5 and V is TRBV19; 8 nucleotides align to TRBD1. Per germline, CDR1 LNHDA and CDR2 SQIVND (reference sequence). V shed 6 bases and J 5 bases; nucleotides not matched to a gene: 6. The CDR3 is made up of 14 amino acids. CDR3 residues: CASRGQGADQPQHF. The CDR3 nucleotides are TGTGCCAGTAGAGGGCAGGGGGCCGATCAGCCCCAGCATTTT.

The chain has TRBV2 and TRBJ1-2; weak D call: TRBD1 (6 bases). The germline V and J ends were trimmed by 7 bases and 4 bases, with 16 bases remaining between them. The CDR3 is 14 residues long. CDR1 and CDR2 (germline): SNHLY, FYNNEI. The CDR3 is CASTVGQRIYGYTF. CDR3 nucleotide sequence: TGTGCCAGCACCGTTGGACAGAGGATCTATGGCTACACCTTC.

The CDR3 DNA reads TGTGCCAGCAACACGGGGGACAGGGATTTTTATGGCTACACCTTC. It codes for CASNTGDRDFYGYTF. This chain uses TRBV6-5 with TRBJ1-2; the match to TRBD1 covers 9 bases. CDR1 is MNHEY and CDR2 is SVGAGI in the germline V gene. V was clipped by 7 bases and J by 5 bases; unmatched bases: 11. The CDR3 contains 15 residues.